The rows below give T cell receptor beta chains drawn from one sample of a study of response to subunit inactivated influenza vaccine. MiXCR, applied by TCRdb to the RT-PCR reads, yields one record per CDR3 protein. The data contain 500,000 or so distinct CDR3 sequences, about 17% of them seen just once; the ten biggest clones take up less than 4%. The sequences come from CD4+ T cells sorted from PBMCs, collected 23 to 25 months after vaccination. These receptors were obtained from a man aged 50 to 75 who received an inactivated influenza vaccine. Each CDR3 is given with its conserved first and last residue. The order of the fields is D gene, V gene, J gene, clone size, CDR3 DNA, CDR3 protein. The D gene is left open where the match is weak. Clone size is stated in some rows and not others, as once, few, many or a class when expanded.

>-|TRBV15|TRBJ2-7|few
TGTGCCACCAGCCGGGATGCCTCCTACGAGCAGTACTTC
CATSRDASYEQYF
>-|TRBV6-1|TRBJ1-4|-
TGTGCCAGCAGTCCTACCGGGACCGTCCTAGTAGCTGGGGAAAAACTGTTTTTT
CASSPTGTVLVAGEKLFF
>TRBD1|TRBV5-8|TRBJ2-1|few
TGTGCCAGCAGCTTGTGGGACAGGGAAGGCAATGAGCAGTTCTTC
CASSLWDREGNEQFF
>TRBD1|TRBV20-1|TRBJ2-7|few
TGCAGTGCTAGTCTAACCGGGACAGAAGAGCAGTACTTC
CSASLTGTEEQYF
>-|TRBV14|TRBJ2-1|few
TGTGCCAGCAGCCAATCGACAGCAGGGGAGCAGTTCTTC
CASSQSTAGEQFF
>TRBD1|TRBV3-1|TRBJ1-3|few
TGTGCCAGCAGCCATACGGGACAGGGGGACACCATATATTTT
CASSHTGQGDTIYF
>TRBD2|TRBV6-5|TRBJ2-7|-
TGTGCCAGCAGTTACGGCGAGCGGGGGGCCGGGGCCTACGAGCAGTACTTC
CASSYGERGAGAYEQYF
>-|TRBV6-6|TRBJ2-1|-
TGTGCCAGCAGTTATAGGGTTAATGAGCAGTTCTTC
CASSYRVNEQFF
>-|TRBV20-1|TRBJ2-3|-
TGCAGTGCTAGAGCTCGCTTCACAGATACGCAGTATTTT
CSARARFTDTQYF
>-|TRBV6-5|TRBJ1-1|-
TGTGCCGGCAGTTACCGAGGGGGGGCTTTCTTT
CAGSYRGGAFF
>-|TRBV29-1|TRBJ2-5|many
TGCAGCGTTGATTCAGGGACCCGGGAGACCCAGTACTTC
CSVDSGTRETQYF
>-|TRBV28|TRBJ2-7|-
TGTGCCAGCAGTTTATATGGGAACTCCTACGAGCAGTACTTC
CASSLYGNSYEQYF
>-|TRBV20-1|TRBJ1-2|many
TGCAGTGCTAGAGTTGGCAGGGCTGGCTACACCTTC
CSARVGRAGYTF
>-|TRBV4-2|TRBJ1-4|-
TGTGCCAGCAGTCAAGATCAGGGTAAATATGAAAAACTGTTTTTT
CASSQDQGKYEKLFF
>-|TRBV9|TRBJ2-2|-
TGTGCCAGCAGCGTAGTTGAAGGGGAGCTGTTTTTT
CASSVVEGELFF
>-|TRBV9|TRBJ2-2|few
TGTGCCAGCGGCCTTAGGGGGGCCGGGGAGCTGTTTTTT
CASGLRGAGELFF
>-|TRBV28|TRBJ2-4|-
TGTGCCGGCAGTTTTGCGGGCGGACAAAACATTCAGTACTTC
CAGSFAGGQNIQYF
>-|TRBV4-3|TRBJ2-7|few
TGCGCCAGCAGCCAAGGTATGACCTACGAGCAGTACTTC
CASSQGMTYEQYF
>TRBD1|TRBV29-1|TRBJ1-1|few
TGCAGCGGGGGACAGAGGAACACTGAAGCTTTCTTT
CSGGQRNTEAFF
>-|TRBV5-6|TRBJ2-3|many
TGTGCCAGCAGCTTGCGATTCACAGATACGCAGTATTTT
CASSLRFTDTQYF
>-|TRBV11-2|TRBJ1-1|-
TGTGCCAGCAGCTTAGAGGGGGGGGCGCAGACTGAAGCTTTCTTT
CASSLEGGAQTEAFF
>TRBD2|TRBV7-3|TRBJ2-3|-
TGTGCCAGCAGCCCGGCCCCTATAGCGGGAGGGACAGATACGCAGTATTTT
CASSPAPIAGGTDTQYF
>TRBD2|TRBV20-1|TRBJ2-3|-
TGCAGTGCTTTGACTAGCGGGAGAGGGAATACGCAGTATTTT
CSALTSGRGNTQYF
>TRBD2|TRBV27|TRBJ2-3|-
TGTGCCAGCAGTTCTACTCGCGGGACTAGCGGCACAGATACGCAGTATTTT
CASSSTRGTSGTDTQYF
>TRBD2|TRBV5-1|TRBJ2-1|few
TGCGCCAGGCCGGGGGGGTTCTACAATGAGCAGTTCTTC
CARPGGFYNEQFF
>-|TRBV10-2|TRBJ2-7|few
TGCGCCAGCAGTGACCCCGGGACCCTATCTCTCGAGCAGTACTTC
CASSDPGTLSLEQYF
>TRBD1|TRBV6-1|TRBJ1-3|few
TGTGCCAGCAGTGTTCACGGACAGGGTGTATCTGGAAACACCATATATTTT
CASSVHGQGVSGNTIYF
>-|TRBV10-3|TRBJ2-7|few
TGTGCCATCAGTGAGTCGGGGGTTACCTACGAGCAGTACTTC
CAISESGVTYEQYF
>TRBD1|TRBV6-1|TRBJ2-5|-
TGTGCCAGCAGCTTGGGACAGGGAGCGAAAGAGACCCAGTACTTC
CASSLGQGAKETQYF
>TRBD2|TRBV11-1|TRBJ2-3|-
TGTGCCAGCAGCTTAGGGCACGGAGGACTAGCGGGAGCAGATACGCAGTATTTT
CASSLGHGGLAGADTQYF
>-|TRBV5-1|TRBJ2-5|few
TGCGCCAGCAGCCCGGGTCACGTAGAGACCCAGTACTTC
CASSPGHVETQYF
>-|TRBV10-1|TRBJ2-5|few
TGCGCCAGCAGTGAGTTAGGCGCGGAGACCCAGTACTTC
CASSELGAETQYF
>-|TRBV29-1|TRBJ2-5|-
TGCAGCGTTGACTCGCCCAGGGGGGGCCAAGAGACCCAGTACTTC
CSVDSPRGGQETQYF
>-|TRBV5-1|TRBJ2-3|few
TGCGCCAGCAGCTTGGGGGCTAGCTCTTGGAGCACAGATACGCAGTATTTT
CASSLGASSWSTDTQYF
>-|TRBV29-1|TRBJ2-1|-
TGCAGCGTTGAATATGGGAAGCAGAACAATGAGCAGTTCTTC
CSVEYGKQNNEQFF
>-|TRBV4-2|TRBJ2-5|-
TGTGCCAGCAGCCAAGGATACGGGGCCGGGCAAGAGACCCAGTACTTC
CASSQGYGAGQETQYF
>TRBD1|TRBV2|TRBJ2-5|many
TGTGCCAGCAGTGGGGACAGGGCCTACCAAGAGACCCAGTACTTC
CASSGDRAYQETQYF
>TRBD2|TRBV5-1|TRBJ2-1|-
TGCGCCAGCAGCGAAACCACCGGGACTAGGTCTCGTAATGAGCAGTTCTTC
CASSETTGTRSRNEQFF
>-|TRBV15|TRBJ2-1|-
TGTGCCACCAGCAGAGATCAGAACAATGAGCAGTTCTTC
CATSRDQNNEQFF
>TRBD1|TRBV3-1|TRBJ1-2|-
TGTGCCAGCAGCCGACCGGGACAGGAGATTTATGGCTACACCTTC
CASSRPGQEIYGYTF